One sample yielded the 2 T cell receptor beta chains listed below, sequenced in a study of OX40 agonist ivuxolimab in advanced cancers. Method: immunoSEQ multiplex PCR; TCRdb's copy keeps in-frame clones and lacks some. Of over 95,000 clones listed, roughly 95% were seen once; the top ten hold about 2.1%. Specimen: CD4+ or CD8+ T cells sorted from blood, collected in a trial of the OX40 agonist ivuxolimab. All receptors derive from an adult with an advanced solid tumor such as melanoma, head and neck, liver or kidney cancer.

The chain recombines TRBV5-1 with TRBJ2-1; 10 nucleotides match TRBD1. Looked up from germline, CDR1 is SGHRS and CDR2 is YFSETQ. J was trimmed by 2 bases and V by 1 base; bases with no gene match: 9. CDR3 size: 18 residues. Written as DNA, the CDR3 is TGCGCCAGCAGCTTGCCGGCCGGGACAGGGGCCGCCTACAATGAGCAGTTCTTC. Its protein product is CASSLPAGTGAAYNEQFF.

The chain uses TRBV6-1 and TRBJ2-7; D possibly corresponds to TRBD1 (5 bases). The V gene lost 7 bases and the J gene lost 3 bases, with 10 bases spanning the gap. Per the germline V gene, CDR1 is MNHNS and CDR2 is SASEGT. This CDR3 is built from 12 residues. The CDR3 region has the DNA TGTGCCAGCACTAGGGGCCACTACGAGCAGTACTTC. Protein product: CASTRGHYEQYF.